This T cell receptor (beta chain) derives from a study of blood T cell repertoires in COVID-19. At the level of the study: Some COVID-19 samples were acute and others convalescent; all came from the United States, Italy and Spain.

Produced via immunoSEQ multiplex PCR; TCRdb's table is partial and in-frame only. Here the sample spans around 370,000 clones, around nine tenths being singletons. Trimming removed 0 bases from V and 5 bases from J, with 14 bases in between. Germline CDR1 reads SQVTM; CDR2 reads ANQGSEA. The CDR3 totals 14 residues. Two negative PCRs, clearance, or symptom resolution characterized the recovered Cohort 3 donors. The TCR comes from a woman aged 18 to 35 who had recovered from COVID-19. What was sequenced was PBMCs or T cells enriched from blood (not recorded which). This sequence joins TRBV29-1 and TRBJ2-7; D perhaps matches TRBD1 (5 bases). The CDR3: CSVEDLGHLNEQYF. CDR3 DNA: TGCAGCGTTGAAGATCTGGGGCATTTGAACGAGCAGTACTTC.